This T cell receptor beta chain was captured by sequencing in a study of blood T cells in healthy people across ages. Combining a sample-barcoded 5' primer with a J-beta primer mix, a second PCR ran for about 7 to 12 cycles. TCRdb reprocessed the 5' RACE reads with MiXCR, giving one entry per CDR3 protein. The table records about 1,500,000 distinct CDR3 sequences, around 42% of them present only once. This clonotype has just a few counts. The ends lost 4 bases at V and 4 bases at J; junction bases unmatched: 6. The V gene's germline CDR1 is SGHVS and CDR2 FQNEAQ. The CDR3 runs to 14 residues. The clonotype was recovered from a woman in her late teens or twenties in good health. The chain couples TRBV7-8 to TRBJ1-1; 7 bases line up with TRBD1. The specimen was blood. DNA of the CDR3: TGTGCCAGCAGCTCTCGGACAGGTTCCACTGAAGCTTTCTTT. As protein: CASSSRTGSTEAFF.